This entry lists 5 T cell receptor beta chains sequenced from one sample in a study of T cell repertoires in cytomegalovirus infection. Using its own MiXCR run on the reads, TCRdb lists one record per CDR3 protein. The sample lists around 270,000 distinct CDR3 sequences; roughly 9% were seen once. Sequencing was performed on PBMCs. The receptors originated from a human donor in good health (CMV status not recorded). Some clones in this sample may be carry-over from other donors' samples.

This chain links TRBV20-1 with TRBJ2-7; the match to TRBD1 covers 9 bases. J lost 7 bases, V lost 0 bases, and 10 bases had no gene match. CDR3 size: 15 residues. CDR1 DFQATT and CDR2 SNEGSKA come from the germline V gene (reference sequence). The CDR3, as DNA: TGCAGTGCTAGAGATCCACAGGGGGCAGAAGGGGAGCAGTACTTC. As protein: CSARDPQGAEGEQYF.

This clonotype was counted a few times. The chain combines TRBV20-1 with TRBJ2-7; no clear D gene. Germline V gives CDR1 DFQATT, CDR2 SNEGSKA (reference sequence). The CDR3 is made up of 14 amino acids. The V end lost 0 bases, the J end lost 6 bases, and 15 bases lay between the germline ends. The CDR3 loop is CSARDPGLPLEQYF. The CDR3 DNA is TGCAGTGCTAGAGATCCAGGATTGCCCCTCGAGCAGTACTTC.

This clonotype has ten or more counts. This chain connects TRBV7-2 to TRBJ2-4; possibly TRBD1 for D (5 bases). This CDR3 contains 15 residues. CDR1 and CDR2 (germline): SGHTA, FQGNSA. V gave up 6 bases and J gave up 1 base, with 13 bases separating them. CDR3 nucleotide sequence: TGTGCCAGCAGTACCCAGGGTCTGGCCAAAAACATTCAGTACTTC. It yields the protein CASSTQGLAKNIQYF.

This clonotype was detected many times. The V and J genes are TRBV20-1 and TRBJ1-2, with a tentative D call TRBD1 (5 bases). The germline V gene encodes CDR1 DFQATT and CDR2 SNEGSKA (reference sequence). The CDR3 totals 14 residues. V shed 4 bases and J shed 2 bases, with 14 bases lying between them. CDR3 bases: TGCAGTGCTACCGGCACCGGGACCAACTATGGCTACACCTTC. It is translated as CSATGTGTNYGYTF.

This clonotype was found many times. V gene TRBV4-1 combines with J gene TRBJ1-1, with D maybe TRBD1 (6 bases). The CDR3 has 14 residues. V lost 1 base and J lost 7, with 13 bases in between. The germline V gene has CDR1 MGHRA and CDR2 YSYEKL. The CDR3 nucleotides read TGCGCCAGCAGCCAAGTTCAGGGGCAAGGTGAAGCTTTCTTT. Translation gives CASSQVQGQGEAFF.